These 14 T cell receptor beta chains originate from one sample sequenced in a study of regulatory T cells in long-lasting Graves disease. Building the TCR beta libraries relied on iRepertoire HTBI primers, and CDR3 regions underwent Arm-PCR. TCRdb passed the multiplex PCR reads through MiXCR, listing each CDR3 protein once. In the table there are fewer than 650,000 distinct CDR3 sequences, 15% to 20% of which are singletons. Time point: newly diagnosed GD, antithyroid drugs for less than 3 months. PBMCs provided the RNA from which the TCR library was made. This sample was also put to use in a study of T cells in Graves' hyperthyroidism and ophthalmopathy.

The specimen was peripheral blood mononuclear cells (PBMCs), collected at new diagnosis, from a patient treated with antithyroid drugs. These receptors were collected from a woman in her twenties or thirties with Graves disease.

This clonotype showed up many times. The CDR3 spells CASSLDLKREGKNIQYF. The CDR3 region has the DNA TGTGCCAGCAGCTTAGACCTGAAGCGGGAGGGGAAAAACATTCAGTACTTC. The chain links TRBV11-3 to TRBJ2-4; 10 bases map to TRBD2. Germline assignment: CDR1 SGHNT and CDR2 YENEEA. Germline trimming cut 0 bases from V and 4 bases from J; bases unmatched to any gene: 6. The CDR3 runs to 17 residues. The full variable domain, completed using reference TRBV11-3 and TRBJ2-4, is EAGVVQSPRYKIIEKKQPVAFWCNPISGHNTLYWYLQNLGQGPELLIRYENEEAVDDSQLPKDRFSAERLKGVDSTLKIQPAELGDSAVYLCASSLDLKREGKNIQYFGAGTRLSVL.

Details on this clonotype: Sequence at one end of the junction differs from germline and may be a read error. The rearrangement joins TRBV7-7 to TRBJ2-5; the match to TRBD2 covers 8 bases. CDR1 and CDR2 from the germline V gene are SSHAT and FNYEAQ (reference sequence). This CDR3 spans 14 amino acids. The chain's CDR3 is CASSPGGRSGTQYF. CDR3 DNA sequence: TGTGCTAGCAGCCCGGGAGGGAGGTCGGGGACCCAGTACTTC.

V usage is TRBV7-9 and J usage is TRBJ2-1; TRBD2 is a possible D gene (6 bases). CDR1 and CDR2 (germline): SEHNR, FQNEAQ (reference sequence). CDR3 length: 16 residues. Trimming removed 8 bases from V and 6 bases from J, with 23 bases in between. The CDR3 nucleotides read TGTGCCAGCCGCGGTTTGGGTAGCGGCAGAGCCAATGAGCAGTTCTTC. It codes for CASRGLGSGRANEQFF.

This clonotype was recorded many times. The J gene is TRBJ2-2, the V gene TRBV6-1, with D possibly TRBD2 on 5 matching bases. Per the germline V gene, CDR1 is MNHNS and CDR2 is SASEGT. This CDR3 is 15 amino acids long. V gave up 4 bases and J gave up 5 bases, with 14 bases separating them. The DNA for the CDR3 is TGTGCCAGCAGTGGTAGCGTGAGTGGTACCGGGGAGCTGTTTTTT. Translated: CASSGSVSGTGELFF.

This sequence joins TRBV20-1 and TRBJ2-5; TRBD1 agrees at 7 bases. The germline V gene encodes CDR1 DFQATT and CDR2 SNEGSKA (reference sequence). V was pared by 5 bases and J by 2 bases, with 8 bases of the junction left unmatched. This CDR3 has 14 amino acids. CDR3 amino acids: CSAPLKTGQETQYF. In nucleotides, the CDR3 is TGCAGTGCTCCCTTAAAGACAGGGCAAGAGACCCAGTACTTC.

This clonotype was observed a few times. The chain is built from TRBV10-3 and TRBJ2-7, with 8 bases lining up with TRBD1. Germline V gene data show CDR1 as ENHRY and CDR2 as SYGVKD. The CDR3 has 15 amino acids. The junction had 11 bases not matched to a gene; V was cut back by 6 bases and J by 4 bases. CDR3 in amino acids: CAIRDFGTGDYEQYF. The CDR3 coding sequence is TGTGCCATCAGGGACTTCGGGACAGGTGATTACGAGCAGTACTTC.

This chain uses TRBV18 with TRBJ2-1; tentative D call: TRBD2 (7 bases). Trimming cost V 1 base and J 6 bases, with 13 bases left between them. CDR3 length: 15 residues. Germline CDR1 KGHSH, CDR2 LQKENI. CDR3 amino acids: CASSPRSGTPNEQFF. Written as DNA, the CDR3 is TGTGCCAGCTCACCACGGAGCGGGACACCCAATGAGCAGTTCTTC. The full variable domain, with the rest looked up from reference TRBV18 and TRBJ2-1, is NAGVMQNPRHLVRRRGQEARLRCSPMKGHSHVYWYRQLPEEGLKFMVYLQKENIIDESGMPKERFSAEFPKEGPSILRIQQVVRGDSAAYFCASSPRSGTPNEQFFGPGTRLTVL.

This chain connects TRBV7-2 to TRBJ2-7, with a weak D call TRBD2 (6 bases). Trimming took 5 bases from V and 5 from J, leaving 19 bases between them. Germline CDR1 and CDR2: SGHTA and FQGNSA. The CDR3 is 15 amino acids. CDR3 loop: CASSLGGGKSDEQYF. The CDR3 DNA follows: TGTGCCAGCAGCCTCGGTGGCGGGAAATCCGACGAGCAGTACTTC.

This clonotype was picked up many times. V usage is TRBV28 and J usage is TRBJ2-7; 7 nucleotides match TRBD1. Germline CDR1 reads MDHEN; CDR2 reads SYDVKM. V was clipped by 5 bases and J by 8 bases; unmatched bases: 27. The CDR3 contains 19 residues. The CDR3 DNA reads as TGTGCCAGCAGTCGCCGCACAAAATCGGACAGGCTCGTTAGGCCCCAGCAGTACTTC. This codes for CASSRRTKSDRLVRPQQYF.

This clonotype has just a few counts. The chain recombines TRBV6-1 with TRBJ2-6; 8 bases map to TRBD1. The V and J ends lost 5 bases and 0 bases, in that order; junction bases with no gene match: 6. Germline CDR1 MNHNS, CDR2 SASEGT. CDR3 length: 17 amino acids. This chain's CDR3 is CASSLRGQPSGANVLTF. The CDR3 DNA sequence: TGTGCCAGCAGTCTCAGGGGGCAACCCTCTGGGGCCAACGTCCTGACTTTC.

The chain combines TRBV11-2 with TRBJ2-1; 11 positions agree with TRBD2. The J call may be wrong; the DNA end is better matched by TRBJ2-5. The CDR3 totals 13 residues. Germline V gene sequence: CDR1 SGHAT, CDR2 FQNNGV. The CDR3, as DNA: TGTGCCAGCAGCACTAGCGGGGGAGGGTCCCAGTACTTC. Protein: CASSTSGGGSQYF.

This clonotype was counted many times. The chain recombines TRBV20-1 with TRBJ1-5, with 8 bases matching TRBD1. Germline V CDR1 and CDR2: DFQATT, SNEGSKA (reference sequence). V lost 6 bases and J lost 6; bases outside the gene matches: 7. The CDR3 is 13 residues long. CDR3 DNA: TGCAGTGCCGCGGACAGGGAGCCTCAGCCCCAGCATTTT. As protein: CSAADREPQPQHF.

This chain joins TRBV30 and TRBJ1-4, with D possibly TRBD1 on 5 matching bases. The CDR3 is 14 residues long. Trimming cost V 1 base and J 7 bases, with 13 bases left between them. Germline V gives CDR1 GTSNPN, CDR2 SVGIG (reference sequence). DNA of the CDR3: TGTGCCTGGAGTGCAGCAGGGAGATCTGAAAAACTGTTTTTT. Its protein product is CAWSAAGRSEKLFF.

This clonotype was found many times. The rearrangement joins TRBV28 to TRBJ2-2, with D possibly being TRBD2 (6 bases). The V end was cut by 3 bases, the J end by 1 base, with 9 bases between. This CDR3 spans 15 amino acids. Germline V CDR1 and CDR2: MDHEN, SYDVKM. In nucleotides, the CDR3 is TGTGCCAGCAGTTTCCAGCGGGTGAACACCGGGGAGCTGTTTTTT. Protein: CASSFQRVNTGELFF.